The rows below give T cell receptor beta chains drawn from one sample of a study of early T cells in non-severe SARS-CoV-2 infection. TCRdb reanalysed the 5' RACE reads using MiXCR and keeps one entry per CDR3 protein. The sample contains 70,000 to 95,000 distinct CDR3 sequences, 11% of which appear only once. Input material: whole blood. These receptors were taken from an adult who was a healthcare worker with PCR-confirmed SARS-CoV-2 infection or an uninfected control (not recorded which). Both conserved end residues are part of each CDR3. A D gene is named only where the DNA matches it firmly. The size field is filled for only some rows; it gives once, few, many or a size class.

- | TRBJ1-1 | TRBV18 | many | TGTGCCAGCTCACCAGCCCCTTTTCCAGGACAGACCGACACTGAAGCTTTCTTT | CASSPAPFPGQTDTEAFF
- | TRBJ2-7 | TRBV6-4 | many | TGTGCCAGCAGTGGTTCCCCTGGGCGGGAGCAGTACTTC | CASSGSPGREQYF
TRBD1 | TRBJ1-1 | TRBV12-3/TRBV12-4 | many | TGTGCCAGCAGTTCACGGACAGGGAGTGGGAACACTGAAGCTTTCTTT | CASSSRTGSGNTEAFF
- | TRBJ1-2 | TRBV11-2 | many | TGTGCCAGCAGCTTAGGGAGCTATGGCTACACCTTC | CASSLGSYGYTF
- | TRBJ1-1 | TRBV7-9 | - | TGTGCCAGCAGCTTGCCTCAGGGCTCGAACACTGAAGCTTTCTTT | CASSLPQGSNTEAFF
TRBD1 | TRBJ1-2 | TRBV9 | - | TGTGCCAGCAGACCGGGACAGGGGACTGGCTACACCTTC | CASRPGQGTGYTF
- | TRBJ2-7 | TRBV11-2 | many | TGTGCCAGCAGCCCCTTACTCAACTCCTACGAGCAGTACTTC | CASSPLLNSYEQYF
- | TRBJ2-5 | TRBV4-3 | many | TGCGCCAGCAGCCAAGTCTGGGGGTCCGAGACCCAGTACTTC | CASSQVWGSETQYF
- | TRBJ2-3 | TRBV5-5 | many | TGTGCCAGCAGCTTGCTGGAAACTAGCACAGATACGCAGTATTTT | CASSLLETSTDTQYF
- | TRBJ2-7 | TRBV4-1 | many | TGCGCCAGCAGCCAACGGGACACTGAGTCCTACGAGCAGTACTTC | CASSQRDTESYEQYF
- | TRBJ2-1 | TRBV7-8 | many | TGTGCCAGCAGCCCCAACCGCCTAACTAAAGAGCAGTTCTTC | CASSPNRLTKEQFF
- | TRBJ2-1 | TRBV4-3 | few | TGCGCCAGCAGCCAAGCCCCCGGGGTCCCCTACAATGAGCAGTTCTTC | CASSQAPGVPYNEQFF
- | TRBJ2-3 | TRBV5-6 | - | TGTGCCAGCAGCTTGGTTTCTGGGTCAGATACGCAGTATTTT | CASSLVSGSDTQYF
- | TRBJ2-2 | TRBV5-4 | - | TGTGCCAGCAGCTTAAACAGGGTCGACGGGGAGCTGTTTTTT | CASSLNRVDGELFF
TRBD2 | TRBJ2-7 | TRBV12-3/TRBV12-4 | - | TGTGCCAGCAGCCACCGGGGGGGCGAGCAGTACTTC | CASSHRGGEQYF
- | TRBJ1-2 | TRBV7-3 | few | TGTGCCAGCAGTGAGAAGGGCTCCTATGGCTACACCTTC | CASSEKGSYGYTF
TRBD1 | TRBJ1-2 | TRBV7-6 | - | TGTGCCAGCAGCTTGGAGACAGGGGACTATGGCTACACCTTC | CASSLETGDYGYTF
- | TRBJ1-4 | TRBV7-2 | many | TGTGCCAGCAGCTTATGGAGGGGCGGGGCAGCTAATGAAAAACTGTTTTTT | CASSLWRGGAANEKLFF
TRBD2 | TRBJ2-4 | TRBV2 | - | TGTGCCAGCATCTTAATCCGGGGACTAGCGACCTTC | CASILIRGLATF
- | TRBJ1-1 | TRBV11-1 | many | TGTGCCAGCAGCCCTCGACGGAACACTGAAGCTTTCTTT | CASSPRRNTEAFF
- | TRBJ2-5 | TRBV29-1 | - | TGCAGCGTTGATACCTCACAGACCCAGTACTTC | CSVDTSQTQYF
- | TRBJ1-1 | TRBV6-5 | - | TGTGCCTCCGCAGAGAAGGAGACCACTGAAGCTTTCTTT | CASAEKETTEAFF
- | TRBJ1-1 | TRBV6-1 | many | TGTGCCAGCAGTGACGGGTCCGGGGGAACTGAAGCTTTCTTT | CASSDGSGGTEAFF
- | TRBJ2-1 | TRBV20-1 | many | TGCAGTGCTTGGACTGGGTCCTACAATGAGCAGTTCTTC | CSAWTGSYNEQFF
TRBD2 | TRBJ2-2 | TRBV10-3 | - | TGTGCCATCAGTGGAGGAGAAGCGGGGGGCAACACCGGGGAGCTGTTTTTT | CAISGGEAGGNTGELFF
TRBD2 | TRBJ2-3 | TRBV7-2 | - | TGTGCCAGCAGCCCGTTTACAGCGGGGCGCACAGATACGCAGTATTTT | CASSPFTAGRTDTQYF
- | TRBJ1-1 | TRBV20-1 | - | TGCAGTGCCGCCAGGGGGAACACTGAAGCTTTCTTT | CSAARGNTEAFF
- | TRBJ2-7 | TRBV3-1 | many | TGTGCCAGCAGCCAAGGCGCGTCGCAGTACTTC | CASSQGASQYF
- | TRBJ1-1 | TRBV6-2/TRBV6-3 | many | TGTGCCAGCAGTCGGCCGGTGAACACTGAAGCTTTCTTT | CASSRPVNTEAFF
- | TRBJ2-7 | TRBV20-1 | - | TGCAGTGCTAGAGAAAACCGAACATCTTTTCGGAGCTACGAGCAGTACTTC | CSARENRTSFRSYEQYF
- | TRBJ2-1 | TRBV7-9 | - | TGTGCCAGCAGCTCGACGTTGGTGCAGTTCTTC | CASSSTLVQFF
- | TRBJ1-6 | TRBV20-1 | few | TGCAGTGCTAGAGATGGGCAGAGGGATTCACCCCTCCACTTT | CSARDGQRDSPLHF
TRBD2 | TRBJ2-5 | TRBV6-1 | - | TGTGCCAGCAGCTCGGGGGGTTGGGAGACCCAGTACTTC | CASSSGGWETQYF
- | TRBJ1-3 | TRBV20-1 | many | TGCAGTGCCATAGTCGACTCTGGAAACACCATATATTTT | CSAIVDSGNTIYF
TRBD1 | TRBJ1-2 | TRBV29-1 | many | TGCAGCGTTGTGGGGGGGGACAGGACTAACTATGGCTACACCTTC | CSVVGGDRTNYGYTF
- | TRBJ2-1 | TRBV4-2 | few | TGTGCCAGCAGCCAAGATCGCCAGACCGGGCGTGTTGAGCAGTTCTTC | CASSQDRQTGRVEQFF
- | TRBJ2-1 | TRBV29-1 | few | TGCAGCGTTGAAGCTGGCAATGAGCAGTTCTTC | CSVEAGNEQFF
- | TRBJ2-3 | TRBV20-1 | - | TGCAGTGCTAGGGACCTCACAGATACGCAGTATTTT | CSARDLTDTQYF
- | TRBJ2-1 | TRBV27 | many | TGTGCCAGCAGCCCGATGCAGGGGCTGTACAATGAGCAGTTCTTC | CASSPMQGLYNEQFF
- | TRBJ2-3 | TRBV3-1 | - | TGTGCCAGCAGCCAAGAGAGGGATACGCAGTATTTT | CASSQERDTQYF
TRBD2 | TRBJ2-1 | TRBV18 | many | TGTGCCAGCTCACCACTCCCAGCGGGGCACCACAATGAGCAGTTCTTC | CASSPLPAGHHNEQFF
- | TRBJ2-5 | TRBV29-1 | - | TGCAGCGTTGAAGATGGCACGGGTTCGGAGACCCAGTACTTC | CSVEDGTGSETQYF
- | TRBJ2-3 | TRBV7-8 | - | TGTGCCAGCAGCTTACTTGGAGAGTCCACAGATACGCAGTATTTT | CASSLLGESTDTQYF
TRBD1 | TRBJ2-3 | TRBV7-9 | once | TGTGCCAGCAGCTTGGGACAGGGGGCATTAGATACGCAGTATTTT | CASSLGQGALDTQYF
- | TRBJ2-3 | TRBV2 | few | TGTGCCAGCAGCGAGCGGTCCTACACAGATACGCAGTATTTT | CASSERSYTDTQYF
- | TRBJ1-1 | TRBV7-6 | many | TGTGCCAGCAGCCCTACAGGAGGCACTGAAGCTTTCTTT | CASSPTGGTEAFF
TRBD2 | TRBJ2-1 | TRBV11-2 | - | TGTGCCAGCAGACGTAGCGGGGGGACCCACAATGAGCAGTTCTTC | CASRRSGGTHNEQFF
- | TRBJ1-2 | TRBV7-9 | few | TGTGCCAGCAGCTTACGTGCTCTGACTGCGAACTATGGCTACACCTTC | CASSLRALTANYGYTF
- | TRBJ2-3 | TRBV7-6 | many | TGTGCCAGCAGCCTGGAGCGAGGGGCCGCGGCAGATACGCAGTATTTT | CASSLERGAAADTQYF
TRBD1 | TRBJ2-7 | TRBV4-3 | - | TGCGCCAGCAGCCCTGGGACAGATCCCTCCTACGAGCAGTACTTC | CASSPGTDPSYEQYF
- | TRBJ1-4 | TRBV4-2 | many | TGTGCCAGCAGCCAACGAGGGGTTAATGAAAAACTGTTTTTT | CASSQRGVNEKLFF
- | TRBJ1-1 | TRBV11-2 | many | TGTGCCAGCAGCTCCGGGACGGGAGTTACTGAAGCTTTCTTT | CASSSGTGVTEAFF
- | TRBJ2-7 | TRBV10-1 | many | TGCGCCAGCAGTGAGTCGGGCAGGGCCCACGAGCAGTACTTC | CASSESGRAHEQYF
TRBD1 | TRBJ1-2 | TRBV4-2 | many | TGTGCCAGCAGCCAAGAATTAGGGGGCAGCTATGGCTACACCTTC | CASSQELGGSYGYTF